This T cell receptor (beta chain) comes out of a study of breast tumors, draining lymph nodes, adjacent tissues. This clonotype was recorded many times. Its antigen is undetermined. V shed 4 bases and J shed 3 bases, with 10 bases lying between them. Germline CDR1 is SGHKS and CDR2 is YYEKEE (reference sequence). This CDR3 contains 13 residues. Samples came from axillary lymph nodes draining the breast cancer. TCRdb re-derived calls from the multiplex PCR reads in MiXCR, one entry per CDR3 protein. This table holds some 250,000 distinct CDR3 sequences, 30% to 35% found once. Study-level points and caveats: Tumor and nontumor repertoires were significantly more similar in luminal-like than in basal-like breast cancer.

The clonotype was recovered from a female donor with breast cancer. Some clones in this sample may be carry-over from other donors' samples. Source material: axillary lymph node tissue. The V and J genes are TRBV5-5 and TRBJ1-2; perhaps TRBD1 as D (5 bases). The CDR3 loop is CASSRDGDYGYTF. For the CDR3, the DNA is TGTGCCAGCAGCCGGGACGGAGACTATGGCTACACCTTC.